These 20 T cell receptor beta chains came from one sample sequenced in a study of T cells in Graves' hyperthyroidism and ophthalmopathy. Amplified TCR beta CDR3 regions came from RNA transcripts. An initial round of RT-PCR targeting the TCR CDR3 relied on the HTBI primer set. TCRdb independently ran MiXCR on the multiplex PCR reads; one entry per CDR3 protein. This table holds about 200,000 distinct CDR3 sequences, 15% to 20% found once. What was sequenced was blood. The receptors come from a man aged 50 to 60 with Graves' hyperthyroidism.

The V gene is TRBV6-1, the J gene TRBJ2-7; 8 bases agree with TRBD1. The V and J ends lost 8 bases and 0 bases, in that order; junction bases with no gene match: 12. The germline V gene encodes CDR1 MNHNS and CDR2 SASEGT. The CDR3 loop spans 16 amino acids. The CDR3 DNA follows: TGTGCCAGCCCACCACCTGTGGGGACAGGCTCCTACGAGCAGTACTTC. As protein: CASPPPVGTGSYEQYF.

This clonotype was counted ten times or more. V and J are TRBV6-2 or TRBV6-3 and TRBJ2-5, with D unclear. Germline values: CDR1 MNHEY, CDR2 SVGEGT. This CDR3 is 11 amino acids long. V was cut by 5 bases and J by 2 bases, with 3 bases left in between. CDR3 coding DNA: TGTGCCAGCAGTAAGCAAGAGACCCAGTACTTC. It translates to CASSKQETQYF.

The J gene is TRBJ2-3, the V gene TRBV29-1; weak D call: TRBD1 (6 bases). Looked up from germline, CDR1 is SQVTM and CDR2 is ANQGSEA. The CDR3 is 14 amino acids. V lost 6 bases and J lost 2, with 15 bases in between. The chain's CDR3 is CSVSRQGNTDTQYF. The CDR3 DNA follows: TGCAGCGTCTCTCGGCAGGGGAACACAGATACGCAGTATTTT.

This clonotype was observed at least ten times. The chain combines TRBV2 with TRBJ2-3; D not certain. V was clipped by 6 bases and J by 7 bases, with 17 bases between them. Germline V gene data show CDR1 as SNHLY and CDR2 as FYNNEI. The CDR3 spans 14 residues. The CDR3 coding sequence is TGTGCCAGCAGACTTGGTGGGCTCTTAAATACGCAGTATTTT. It yields the protein CASRLGGLLNTQYF.

This clonotype was counted at least ten times. V is TRBV7-2 and J is TRBJ2-7, with D unresolved. The CDR3 loop spans 13 amino acids. V lost 1 base, J lost 4 bases, and 8 bases lay in between. From germline, CDR1 is SGHTA and CDR2 FQGNSA. CDR3 DNA sequence: TGTGCCAGCAGCTTAGTGTCGCAGTACGAGCAGTACTTC. This gives the protein CASSLVSQYEQYF.

This clonotype was found many times. CDR3 DNA sequence: TGTGCCAGCAGCTTACAAACCCGGACCGGGGAGCTGTTTTTT. Translation gives CASSLQTRTGELFF. The chain carries TRBV11-1 and TRBJ2-2; D not certain. CDR1 SGHAT and CDR2 FQDESV come from the germline V gene (reference sequence). The CDR3 length is 14 residues. Trimming cost V 2 bases and J 5 bases, with 9 bases left between them.

The chain joins TRBV12-3 or TRBV12-4 to TRBJ2-5; D unclear. The CDR3 spans 12 residues. V lost 6 bases and J 0 bases, leaving 5 bases between the germline ends. CDR3 sequence: CASRVYQETQYF. DNA of the CDR3: TGTGCCAGCAGAGTGTACCAAGAGACCCAGTACTTC.

The chain employs TRBV6-5 and TRBJ1-6; D not resolved. Germline-derived CDR1 and CDR2 are MNHEY and SVGAGI. V was shortened by 0 bases and J by 7 bases, with 16 bases between the two germline ends. The CDR3 totals 17 residues. The CDR3 sequence is CASSYSRRTFRNSPLHF. CDR3 nucleotides: TGTGCCAGCAGTTACTCTCGGCGGACCTTTAGGAATTCACCCCTCCACTTT.

This clonotype was counted ten times or more. The chain combines TRBV24-1 with TRBJ2-7, with 7 bases that match TRBD1. Germline V lookup: CDR1 KGHDR, CDR2 SFDVKD. The V gene end was trimmed by 2 bases and the J gene end by 7 bases; junction bases not matched to a gene: 10. The CDR3 loop spans 15 amino acids. Here the CDR3 DNA reads TGTGCCACCAGTGATTCTGGACAGGACCCTGGGGAGCAGTACTTC. This encodes CATSDSGQDPGEQYF.

There are many counts of this clonotype. V usage is TRBV5-1 and J usage is TRBJ2-7, with 8 bases fitting TRBD1. The trim removed 0 bases at V and 0 bases at J, leaving 5 bases unmatched. The CDR3 has 16 residues. Germline V lookup: CDR1 SGHRS, CDR2 YFSETQ. Here the CDR3 reads CASSLGSTGASYEQYF. CDR3 bases: TGCGCCAGCAGCTTGGGTTCGACAGGGGCCTCCTACGAGCAGTACTTC. Filled out from reference TRBV5-1 and TRBJ2-7, the complete variable domain reads KAGVTQTPRYLIKTRGQQVTLSCSPISGHRSVSWYQQTPGQGLQFLFEYFSETQRNKGNFPGRFSGRQFSNSRSEMNVSTLELGDSALYLCASSLGSTGASYEQYFGPGTRLTVT.

Ten or more counts support this clonotype. The chain combines TRBV2 with TRBJ1-1; 7 positions agree with TRBD1. The V gene end was trimmed by 6 bases and the J gene end by 1 base; junction bases not matched to a gene: 2. Germline CDR1 is SNHLY and CDR2 is FYNNEI. The CDR3 totals 13 residues. CDR3: CASRTGWNTEAFF. The DNA for the CDR3 is TGTGCCAGCAGGACAGGGTGGAACACTGAAGCTTTCTTT.

V and J are TRBV28 and TRBJ2-1, with 8 bases fitting TRBD2. Germline V gene sequence: CDR1 MDHEN, CDR2 SYDVKM. The CDR3 is 15 amino acids. The V segment lost 6 bases and the J segment 8 bases; nucleotides outside the gene matches: 12. The CDR3 is CASRPPAGVIDEQFF. For the CDR3, the DNA is TGTGCCAGCAGGCCCCCAGCGGGAGTAATCGATGAGCAGTTCTTC.

Ten or more counts support this clonotype. The rearrangement joins TRBV12-3 or TRBV12-4 to TRBJ2-7; D possibly corresponds to TRBD2 (5 bases). V was shortened by 4 bases and J by 7 bases, with 14 bases between the two germline ends. This CDR3 is built from 13 residues. CDR3 region: CASSYPGSQEQYF. The CDR3, as DNA: TGTGCCAGCAGTTATCCTGGGAGCCAAGAGCAGTACTTC.

This clonotype was picked up many times. V is TRBV11-2 and J is TRBJ2-7; D gene ambiguous. V lost 2 bases and J 6 bases, leaving 11 bases between the germline ends. CDR1 SGHAT and CDR2 FQNNGV come from the germline V gene. The CDR3 extends over 13 amino acids. DNA for the CDR3: TGTGCCAGCAGCTTACGCAGTCAATCCGAGCAGTACTTC. Its translation is CASSLRSQSEQYF.

With respect to this clonotype: This could be a read error, since a much larger clone is one nucleotide away. V gene TRBV13 combines with J gene TRBJ2-3, with a weak D call TRBD2 (5 bases). CDR1 is PRHDT and CDR2 is FYEKMQ in the germline V gene (reference sequence). This CDR3 region has 16 residues. This chain's CDR3 is CASSLVRDPSIDTQYF. Written as DNA, the CDR3 is TGTGCCAGCAGCTTAGTCCGGGATCCGAGCATAGATACGCAGTATTTT.

This clonotype was counted ten times or more. Here the CDR3 DNA reads TGTGCCAGCAGTTATGTTCCCGGGACTAGCGGGAGTGAGTCCAATGAGCAGTTCTTC. Amino acids: CASSYVPGTSGSESNEQFF. The chain combines TRBV6-1 with TRBJ2-1; 14 bases are a match to TRBD2. CDR1 is MNHNS and CDR2 is SASEGT in the germline V gene. This CDR3 is 19 amino acids long. V trimming: 5 bases; J trimming: 6 bases; junction bases outside the gene matches: 15.

The chain recombines TRBV6-5 with TRBJ1-1; D is unclear. V gave up 0 bases and J gave up 8 bases, with 7 bases separating them. The CDR3 contains 12 residues. From germline, CDR1 is MNHEY and CDR2 SVGAGI. The CDR3 reads CASSYSAGEAFF. Here the CDR3 DNA reads TGTGCCAGCAGTTACTCGGCAGGAGAAGCTTTCTTT.

The V gene is TRBV7-2, the J gene TRBJ1-4, with D perhaps TRBD1 (6 bases). The CDR3 is 14 residues long. Germline assignment: CDR1 SGHTA and CDR2 FQGNSA. V was shortened by 2 bases and J by 5 bases, with 9 bases between the two germline ends. The CDR3, as DNA: TGTGCCAGCAGCTTACTGGGGGGCAATGAAAAACTGTTTTTT. Translation: CASSLLGGNEKLFF.

Only a few counts were recorded for this clonotype. At one end the junction does not follow the germline gene, possibly because of a read error. The V gene is TRBV28, the J gene TRBJ2-3; TRBD2 matches at 8 bases. CDR3 size: 14 residues. The germline V gene encodes CDR1 MDHEN and CDR2 SYDVKM. CDR3 residues: CASGLSGRGDTQYF. CDR3 DNA sequence: TGTGCCAGCGGTTTAAGCGGGAGAGGGGATACGCAGTATTTT.

The chain couples TRBV19 to TRBJ2-1; 10 bases match TRBD2. J was trimmed by 4 bases and V by 7 bases; bases with no gene match: 19. CDR3 length: 19 amino acids. Germline lookup yields CDR1 LNHDA and CDR2 SQIVND (reference sequence). The CDR3, as DNA: TGTGCCAGTAACCCTCACAGCGGGAGGGCCGATTCTATGTACAATGAGCAGTTCTTC. It specifies CASNPHSGRADSMYNEQFF.